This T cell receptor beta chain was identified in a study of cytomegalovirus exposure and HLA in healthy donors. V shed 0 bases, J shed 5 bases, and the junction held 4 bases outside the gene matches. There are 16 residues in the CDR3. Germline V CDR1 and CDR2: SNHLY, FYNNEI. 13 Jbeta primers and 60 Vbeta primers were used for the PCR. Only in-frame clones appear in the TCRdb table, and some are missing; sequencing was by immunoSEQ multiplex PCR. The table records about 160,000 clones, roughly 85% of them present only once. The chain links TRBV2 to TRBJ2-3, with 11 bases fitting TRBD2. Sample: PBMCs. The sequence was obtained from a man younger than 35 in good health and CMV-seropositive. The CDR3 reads CASSEARLAGRDTQYF. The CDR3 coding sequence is TGTGCCAGCAGTGAAGCCCGACTAGCGGGGAGAGATACGCAGTATTTT.